The rows below give T cell receptor beta chains drawn from one sample of a study of cytomegalovirus exposure and HLA in healthy donors. Sequencing used immunoSEQ multiplex PCR; TCRdb keeps in-frame clones, though not all of them. The sample records roughly 68,000 clones, around 72% being singletons. Sequencing was done on a sample of PBMCs. These receptors came from a woman under 40 in good health and CMV-seropositive. CDR3s include the opening cysteine and the closing phenylalanine or tryptophan. The order of the fields is J gene, V gene, CDR3 protein.

TRBJ2-1	TRBV6-4	CASSVDRAKAQFF
TRBJ1-5	TRBV4-2	CASSQDGLTNQPQHF
TRBJ1-6	TRBV10-2	CASGRTGKDSPLHF
TRBJ1-2	TRBV7-9	CASSLEGGNGYTF
TRBJ1-4	TRBV4-3	CASSQDLLSNEKLFF
TRBJ2-5	TRBV5-3	CARSFAGLAAYQETQYF
TRBJ1-1	TRBV16	CASSQSGGYTEAFF
TRBJ2-1	TRBV27	CASTRATSVHNYNEQFF
TRBJ1-1	TRBV9	CASSLLRETSEAFF
TRBJ2-5	TRBV7-9	CASSFGDSKQETQYF
TRBJ1-3	TRBV19	CASSQGQVLPGNTIYF
TRBJ2-5	TRBV27	CASSGPLEETQYF
TRBJ2-2	TRBV15	CATSRDLSGELFF
TRBJ2-7	TRBV30	CAWSGGTNHEQYF
TRBJ1-1	TRBV2	CASYSGRQLSTEAFF
TRBJ1-2	TRBV4-2	CASSQGDKRDSYGYTF
TRBJ2-7	TRBV28	CASSSGIPEQYF
TRBJ1-2	TRBV9	CASSVAQGASGGYTF
TRBJ2-2	TRBV5-4	CASNPGLAGGPDTGELFF
TRBJ2-1	TRBV11-3	CASSFAGTSGIGEQFF
TRBJ2-1	TRBV7-9	CASSLGSREWDNEQFF
TRBJ2-5	TRBV10-1	CASSEWGWQGPGETQYF